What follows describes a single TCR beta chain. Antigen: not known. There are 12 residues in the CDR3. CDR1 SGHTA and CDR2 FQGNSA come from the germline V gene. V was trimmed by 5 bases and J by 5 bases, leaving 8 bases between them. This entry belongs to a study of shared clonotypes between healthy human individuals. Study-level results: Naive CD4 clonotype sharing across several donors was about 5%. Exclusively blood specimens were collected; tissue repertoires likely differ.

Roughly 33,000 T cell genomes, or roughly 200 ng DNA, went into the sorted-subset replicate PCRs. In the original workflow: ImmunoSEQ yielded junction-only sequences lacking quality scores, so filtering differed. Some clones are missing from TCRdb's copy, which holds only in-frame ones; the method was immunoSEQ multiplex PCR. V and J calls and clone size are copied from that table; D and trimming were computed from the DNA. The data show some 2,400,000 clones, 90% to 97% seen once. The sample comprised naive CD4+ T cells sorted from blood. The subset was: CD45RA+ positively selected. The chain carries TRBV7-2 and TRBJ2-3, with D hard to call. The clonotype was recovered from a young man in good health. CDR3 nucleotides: TGTGCCAGCAGCCCCGGACGAGATACGCAGTATTTT. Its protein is CASSPGRDTQYF.